This T cell receptor (beta chain) was profiled in a study of cytotoxic CD8 clonotypes in ibrutinib-treated CLL. In the study overall: Patient counts were 11 relapsed/refractory, more than 14 treatment-naive and some 17 IGHV unmutated. Study results and limitations: At progression, clonality fell back toward baseline after rising at ibrutinib response. Sustained-remission patients were sampled at one set of times and progressing patients at different ones.

The germline CDR1 and CDR2 sequences are MNHNS and SASEGT. CDR3 size: 14 residues. With V trimmed by 7 bases and J by 5 bases, 4 bases remained unmatched. Sequencing was performed with immunoSEQ multiplex PCR; in TCRdb, only in-frame clones are kept and a portion is missing. Altogether 200,000 or so clones are present, 75% to 85% being singletons, with the ten largest covering around 10%. As for this clone: Its antigen is as yet unknown.

The sample in question was PBMCs, obtained after 12 months of ibrutinib treatment. The TCR comes from a human donor with chronic lymphocytic leukemia. This chain joins TRBV6-1 and TRBJ2-5; TRBD2 matches at 13 bases. In DNA form, the CDR3 reads TGTGCCAGCACCTTACTAGCGGGAGGGGAGACCCAGTACTTC. Encoded protein: CASTLLAGGETQYF.